The 30 T cell receptor beta chains below come from one sample, sequenced in a study of cytotoxic CD8 clonotypes in ibrutinib-treated CLL (dated by TCRdb to about 2021). The protocol used for the library was the immunoSEQ multiplex PCR assay. Here the immuneACCESS table is served through TCRdb, limited to in-frame sequences with V and J called. Missing clones are a known gap in these copies; in checked studies unresolved V genes cover under half, and the rest lacks a known reason. For this sample there are almost 250,000 clones; under 75% appear just once. Together, the top ten hold 15% to 19% of the sample. Sample time point, as interpreted from the label and publication: around 25 months on ibrutinib. Specimen: PBMCs, collected after 24 months of ibrutinib treatment. All receptors derive from a human donor with chronic lymphocytic leukemia.

The V and J genes are TRBV5-4 and TRBJ1-2, with TRBD1 identical over 7 bases. Per germline, CDR1 SGHNT and CDR2 YYREEE (reference sequence). CDR3 size: 16 residues. Trimming removed 5 bases from V and 2 bases from J; junction bases left unmatched: 12. The CDR3 coding sequence is TGTGCCAGCAGAGAGAGGGGGCCAAACTTGAACTATGGCTACACCTTC. Translating it yields CASRERGPNLNYGYTF.

The CDR3 nucleotides read TGTGCCAGCAGCCCCCGGACAGCCTACGAGCAGTACTTC. Its protein product is CASSPRTAYEQYF. The rearrangement joins TRBV11-2 to TRBJ2-7, with D tentatively TRBD1 (6 bases). Germline loops: CDR1 SGHAT, CDR2 FQNNGV. The V end was cut by 5 bases, the J end by 2 bases, with 10 bases between. The CDR3 contains 13 residues.

The chain links TRBV9 to TRBJ2-1; the D is unclear. Looked up from germline, CDR1 is SGDLS and CDR2 is YYNGEE. The CDR3 totals 14 residues. V lost 2 bases, J lost 15 bases, and 21 bases lay in between. CDR3 region: CASSVLDPNPSLFF. CDR3 DNA sequence: TGTGCCAGCAGCGTTCTGGATCCCAACCCAAGTCTGTTCTTC.

The V gene is TRBV27, the J gene TRBJ1-4; 7 bases align to TRBD1. Unmatched junction bases numbered 3, after V lost 6 bases and J lost 2 bases. The germline CDR1 and CDR2 sequences are MNHEY and SMNVEV (reference sequence). This CDR3 comprises 14 residues. In DNA form, the CDR3 reads TGTGCCAGCAGCCGGACAGGCACTAATGAAAAACTGTTTTTT. Encoded protein: CASSRTGTNEKLFF.

A single count supports this clone. This chain links TRBV15 with TRBJ2-7; 9 bases are shared with TRBD2. CDR3 length: 17 residues. V shed 0 bases and J 6 bases; nucleotides not matched to a gene: 12. The V gene's germline CDR1 is LNHNV and CDR2 YYDKDF (reference sequence). The CDR3 protein is CATSREGGGRAYGEQYF. DNA of the CDR3: TGTGCCACCAGCAGAGAAGGGGGCGGGAGGGCCTATGGCGAGCAGTACTTC.

This clone was observed once. This chain connects TRBV7-3 to TRBJ2-2; D uncertain. V gave up 2 bases and J gave up 6 bases, with 7 bases separating them. Germline-derived CDR1 and CDR2 are SGHTA and FQGTGA. This CDR3 is 13 amino acids long. CDR3 residues: CASSLLGAGELFF. The CDR3 DNA sequence: TGTGCCAGCAGCTTATTGGGTGCCGGGGAGCTGTTTTTT.

This chain uses TRBV4-1 with TRBJ2-7; D may correspond to TRBD1 or TRBD2 (5 bases each). V was pared by 0 bases and J by 5 bases, with 5 bases between. This CDR3 is 12 amino acids long. Germline V gives CDR1 MGHRA, CDR2 YSYEKL. The chain's CDR3 is CASSQEGDEQYF. CDR3 bases: TGCGCCAGCAGCCAAGAGGGGGACGAGCAGTACTTC.

This clone came up a few times. The chain couples TRBV7-3 to TRBJ2-1; TRBD2 aligns across 12 bases. The V gene end was trimmed by 7 bases and the J gene end by 6 bases; junction bases not matched to a gene: 7. The CDR3 runs to 15 residues. The germline V gene has CDR1 SGHTA and CDR2 FQGTGA. CDR3 DNA sequence: TGTGCCAGCACCCTGACTAGCGGGAGAAGCAATGAGCAGTTCTTC. As protein: CASTLTSGRSNEQFF.

The chain couples TRBV6-5 to TRBJ2-5; 8 nucleotides align to TRBD1. V gave up 5 bases and J gave up 5 bases; unmatched junction bases: 10. The CDR3 extends over 15 amino acids. Germline lookup yields CDR1 MNHEY and CDR2 SVGAGI. The CDR3: CASSPGGQGGETQYF. The CDR3 DNA reads as TGTGCCAGCAGTCCAGGCGGACAGGGCGGGGAGACCCAGTACTTC.

On this clone itself: The sample contains more than one DNA sequence encoding this CDR3. This chain joins TRBV29-1 and TRBJ1-1; weak D call: TRBD1 (5 bases). V shed 5 bases and J shed 1 base, with 8 bases lying between them. Germline loops: CDR1 SQVTM, CDR2 ANQGSEA. This CDR3 comprises 12 residues. The CDR3 region has the DNA TGCAGCGTTACGAGGGGGAACACTGAAGCTTTCTTT. As protein: CSVTRGNTEAFF.

This chain connects TRBV28 to TRBJ2-7; D is undetermined. V was trimmed by 3 bases and J by 11 bases, leaving 23 bases between them. The CDR3 totals 15 residues. Germline-derived CDR1 and CDR2 are MDHEN and SYDVKM. The CDR3, as DNA: TGTGCCAGCAGTTTCTCGGCCGGGCCATCAACCCGGGAGTACTTC. Translation: CASSFSAGPSTREYF.

The CDR3 DNA reads as TGTGCCAGCAGACGGGACAGAGAATACGAGCAGTACTTC. Translated, it gives CASRRDREYEQYF. The chain employs TRBV6-5 and TRBJ2-7, with 7 bases that match TRBD1. Per the germline V gene, CDR1 is MNHEY and CDR2 is SVGAGI. CDR3 size: 13 residues. Losses at the gene ends were 6 bases for V and 4 bases for J; bases not matched to a gene: 6.

The chain employs TRBV5-1 and TRBJ2-1, with D maybe TRBD1 (5 bases). V dropped 2 bases and J dropped 2 bases, with 11 bases sitting between them. Germline CDR1 SGHRS, CDR2 YFSETQ. The CDR3 is 15 residues long. DNA for the CDR3: TGCGCCAGCAGCTTCCAAGGGGAACCCTACAATGAGCAGTTCTTC. Translating gives CASSFQGEPYNEQFF.

As for this clone: This specimen includes other DNA sequences encoding the same CDR3. The chain has TRBV6-5 and TRBJ1-5, with D hard to call. Trimming removed 3 bases from V and 3 bases from J, with 6 bases in between. The germline V gene has CDR1 MNHEY and CDR2 SVGAGI. This CDR3 has 13 amino acids. CDR3 bases: TGTGCCAGCAGTTATGGGCTCAATCAGCCCCAGCATTTT. It yields the protein CASSYGLNQPQHF.

This chain uses TRBV19 with TRBJ2-7; 10 bases are a match to TRBD2. V was pared by 5 bases and J by 1 base, with 8 bases of the junction left unmatched. CDR1 and CDR2 from the germline V gene are LNHDA and SQIVND (reference sequence). The CDR3 sequence is 16 residues long. The CDR3 sequence: CASSVSWTSGSYEQYF. For the CDR3, the DNA is TGTGCCAGTAGTGTCAGCTGGACTAGCGGATCCTACGAGCAGTACTTC.

The chain recombines TRBV10-2 with TRBJ2-7; 7 bases are shared with TRBD2. Trimming at V came to 2 bases and at J to 10 bases, leaving 5 bases not matched to a gene. There are 12 residues in the CDR3. Germline CDR1 and CDR2: WSHSY and SAAADI. The CDR3 DNA sequence: TGCGCCAGCAGTGAGCTGGGACTACCTCAGTACTTC. This encodes CASSELGLPQYF.

There are a few counts of this clone. The rearrangement uses TRBV28 and TRBJ2-7; D gene ambiguous. This CDR3 is built from 14 residues. CDR1 MDHEN and CDR2 SYDVKM come from the germline V gene. Trimming left V 2 bases short and J 0 bases short, with 8 bases between. CDR3 amino acids: CASSLGRASYEQYF. For the CDR3, the DNA is TGTGCCAGCAGTTTAGGGCGAGCCTCCTACGAGCAGTACTTC.

The rearrangement joins TRBV5-1 to TRBJ1-1, with 7 bases lining up with TRBD1. The J segment lost 6 bases and the V segment lost 0 bases, leaving 5 bases of the junction unmatched. The germline V gene encodes CDR1 SGHRS and CDR2 YFSETQ. This CDR3 has 14 amino acids. CDR3 sequence: CASSLEGARAEAFF. DNA for the CDR3: TGCGCCAGCAGCTTGGAGGGGGCGCGAGCTGAAGCTTTCTTT.

The chain employs TRBV28 and TRBJ2-1; D uncertain. Looked up from germline, CDR1 is MDHEN and CDR2 is SYDVKM. The CDR3 extends over 12 amino acids. Trimming pared 7 bases from V and 4 bases from J, leaving 8 bases between. In DNA, the CDR3 is TGTGCCAGCACTTCCCCATACAATGAGCAGTTCTTC. This codes for CASTSPYNEQFF.

This chain links TRBV7-2 with TRBJ1-5; D is undetermined. The CDR3 runs 14 residues. V lost 3 bases, J lost 6 bases, and 12 bases lay in between. From germline, CDR1 is SGHTA and CDR2 FQGNSA. CDR3 loop: CASSLLNPPQPQHF. The CDR3 coding sequence is TGTGCCAGCAGCTTGCTCAATCCCCCTCAGCCCCAGCATTTT.

The J gene is TRBJ1-4, the V gene TRBV6-5; the match to TRBD1 covers 7 bases. The germline V gene has CDR1 MNHEY and CDR2 SVGAGI. V lost 0 bases to trimming and J lost 8 bases; unmatched junction nucleotides: 9. The CDR3 totals 16 residues. CDR3 DNA: TGTGCCAGCAGTTACTCGGGACAGCCTAAATGGGAAAAACTGTTTTTT. It is translated as CASSYSGQPKWEKLFF.

The chain employs TRBV27 and TRBJ2-3; tentative D call: TRBD2 (5 bases). Trimming shortened V by 2 bases and J by 2 bases, and 11 bases separated the two germline ends. This CDR3 has 15 amino acids. Germline lookup yields CDR1 MNHEY and CDR2 SMNVEV (reference sequence). The DNA for the CDR3 is TGTGCCAGCAGTTTACGTCAGCGGTACACAGATACGCAGTATTTT. Translation: CASSLRQRYTDTQYF.

V usage is TRBV7-2 and J usage is TRBJ2-6; possibly TRBD1 for D (6 bases). The CDR3 is 16 amino acids. Germline V gives CDR1 SGHTA, CDR2 FQGNSA. Between the trimmed V and J ends, which lost 4 bases and 2 bases, there was a span of 12 bases. CDR3 sequence: CASSSSGVPGANVLTF. The DNA for the CDR3 is TGTGCCAGCAGCTCATCAGGGGTTCCTGGGGCCAACGTCCTGACTTTC.

This chain connects TRBV11-2 to TRBJ2-7; D is uncertain. Germline CDR1 reads SGHAT; CDR2 reads FQNNGV. Trimming shortened V by 5 bases and J by 0 bases, and 8 bases separated the two germline ends. CDR3 length: 13 amino acids. The CDR3 spells CASSVDASYEQYF. The CDR3 region has the DNA TGTGCCAGCAGCGTGGACGCCTCCTACGAGCAGTACTTC.

A note on this clone: Sequence at one end of the junction differs from germline and may be a read error. V gene TRBV6-6 combines with J gene TRBJ2-7; D possibly corresponds to TRBD1 (6 bases). Germline CDR1 reads MNHNY; CDR2 reads SVGAGI (reference sequence). This CDR3 is built from 13 residues. CDR3 protein: CASSLDYDRTVDF. The CDR3 nucleotides read TGTGCCAGCAGTTTGGATTACGACAGGACAGTAGACTTC.

This chain uses TRBV9 with TRBJ2-1; TRBD1 agrees at 10 bases. J gave up 2 bases and V 3 bases, and 8 bases lay outside the gene matches. This CDR3 region has 17 residues. The germline V gene has CDR1 SGDLS and CDR2 YYNGEE. CDR3 bases: TGTGCCAGCAGCGAATGGGGGACAGGGGTGGCCTACAATGAGCAGTTCTTC. The encoded protein is CASSEWGTGVAYNEQFF. The full variable domain, with the rest looked up from reference TRBV9 and TRBJ2-1, is DSGVTQTPKHLITATGQRVTLRCSPRSGDLSVYWYQQSLDQGLQFLIQYYNGEERAKGNILERFSAQQFPDLHSELNLSSLELGDSALYFCASSEWGTGVAYNEQFFGPGTRLTVL.

The rearrangement links TRBV5-1 to TRBJ1-2; perhaps TRBD1 as D (5 bases). The CDR3 is 16 amino acids. Germline V CDR1 and CDR2: SGHRS, YFSETQ. The V end was cut by 4 bases, the J end by 4 bases, with 20 bases between. The CDR3 reads CASSPLTASLSYGYTF. CDR3 DNA sequence: TGCGCCAGCAGCCCTTTGACAGCATCCCTTAGCTATGGCTACACCTTC.

The DNA of the CDR3 is TGTGCCAGCAGTTTATTTTCCAATCAGCCCCAGCATTTT. Its translation is CASSLFSNQPQHF. This chain joins TRBV27 and TRBJ1-5; no reliable D call. Per germline, CDR1 MNHEY and CDR2 SMNVEV (reference sequence). Trimming removed 1 base at V and 3 bases at J, with 4 bases between. The CDR3 length is 13 residues.

This rearrangement joins TRBV4-2 to TRBJ2-5, with 11 bases matching TRBD2. The J call may be mistaken, given a closer DNA end match to TRBJ2-7. The CDR3 sequence is 16 residues long. The germline gives CDR1 LGHNA, CDR2 YNFKEQ. The CDR3 DNA reads as TGTGCCAGCAGCCAGGAACTAGCGGGAGTAAGTCACGAGCAGTACTTC. It is translated as CASSQELAGVSHEQYF.

This sequence joins TRBV9 and TRBJ1-5, with D unclear. V was cut by 3 bases and J by 0 bases, with 7 bases left in between. The CDR3 totals 14 residues. Germline V lookup: CDR1 SGDLS, CDR2 YYNGEE. CDR3 sequence reads: CASSETYSNQPQHF. The CDR3 DNA sequence: TGTGCCAGCAGCGAGACCTATAGCAATCAGCCCCAGCATTTT. The full variable domain, rest sourced from reference TRBV9 and TRBJ1-5, is DSGVTQTPKHLITATGQRVTLRCSPRSGDLSVYWYQQSLDQGLQFLIQYYNGEERAKGNILERFSAQQFPDLHSELNLSSLELGDSALYFCASSETYSNQPQHFGDGTRLSIL.